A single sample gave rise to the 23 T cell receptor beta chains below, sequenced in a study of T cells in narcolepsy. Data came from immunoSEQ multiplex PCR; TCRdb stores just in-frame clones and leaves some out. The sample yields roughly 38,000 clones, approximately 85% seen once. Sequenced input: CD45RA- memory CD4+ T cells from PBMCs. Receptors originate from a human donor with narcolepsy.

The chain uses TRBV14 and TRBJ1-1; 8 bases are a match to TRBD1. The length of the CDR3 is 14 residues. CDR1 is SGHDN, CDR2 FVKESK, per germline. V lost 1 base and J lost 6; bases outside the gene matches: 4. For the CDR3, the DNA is TGTGCCAGCAGCCAAGCGACAGGGGCTGCTGAAGCTTTCTTT. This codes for CASSQATGAAEAFF.

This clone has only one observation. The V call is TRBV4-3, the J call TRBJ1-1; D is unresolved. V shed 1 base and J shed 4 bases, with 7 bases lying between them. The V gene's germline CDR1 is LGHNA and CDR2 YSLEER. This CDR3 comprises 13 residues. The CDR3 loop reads CASSQADTTEAFF. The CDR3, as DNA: TGCGCCAGCAGCCAAGCCGACACCACTGAAGCTTTCTTT.

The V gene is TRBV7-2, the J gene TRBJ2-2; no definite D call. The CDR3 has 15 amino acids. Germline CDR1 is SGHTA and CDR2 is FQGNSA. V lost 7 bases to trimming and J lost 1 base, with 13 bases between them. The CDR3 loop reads CASTLKTGNTGELFF. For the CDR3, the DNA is TGTGCCAGCACCCTCAAGACTGGGAACACCGGGGAGCTGTTTTTT.

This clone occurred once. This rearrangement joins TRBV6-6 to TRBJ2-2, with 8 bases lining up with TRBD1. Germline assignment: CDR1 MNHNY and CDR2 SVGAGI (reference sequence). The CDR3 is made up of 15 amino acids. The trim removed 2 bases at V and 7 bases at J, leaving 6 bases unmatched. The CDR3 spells CASSYGQGAVGELFF. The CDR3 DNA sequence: TGTGCCAGCAGTTACGGGCAGGGGGCAGTCGGGGAGCTGTTTTTT.

CDR3 protein: CASSPSGFQGTGNTIYF. The CDR3, as DNA: TGTGCCAGCTCACCATCGGGTTTCCAGGGAACTGGAAACACCATATATTTT. The chain joins TRBV18 to TRBJ1-3, with TRBD1 as a possible D gene (5 bases). Per the germline V gene, CDR1 is KGHSH and CDR2 is LQKENI. The CDR3 sequence is 17 residues long. The V end was cut by 2 bases, the J end by 2 bases, with 16 bases between. The variable domain in full, with the rest retrieved from reference TRBV18 and TRBJ1-3, is NAGVMQNPRHLVRRRGQEARLRCSPMKGHSHVYWYRQLPEEGLKFMVYLQKENIIDESGMPKERFSAEFPKEGPSILRIQQVVRGDSAAYFCASSPSGFQGTGNTIYFGEGSWLTVV.

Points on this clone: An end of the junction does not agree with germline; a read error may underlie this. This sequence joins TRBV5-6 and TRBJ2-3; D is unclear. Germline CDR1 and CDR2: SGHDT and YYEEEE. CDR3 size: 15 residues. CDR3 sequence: CASSLRGRWADTRYF. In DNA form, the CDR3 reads TGTGCCAGCAGCTTGAGAGGCAGGTGGGCAGATACGCGGTATTTT.

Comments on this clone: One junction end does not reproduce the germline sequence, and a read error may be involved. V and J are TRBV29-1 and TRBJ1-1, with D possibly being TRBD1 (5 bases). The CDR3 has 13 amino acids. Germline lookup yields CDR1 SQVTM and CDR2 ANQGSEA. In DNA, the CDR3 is TGCAGCGTTTGGCCAAAACGGGGCTCTGAAACTTTCTTT. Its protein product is CSVWPKRGSETFF.

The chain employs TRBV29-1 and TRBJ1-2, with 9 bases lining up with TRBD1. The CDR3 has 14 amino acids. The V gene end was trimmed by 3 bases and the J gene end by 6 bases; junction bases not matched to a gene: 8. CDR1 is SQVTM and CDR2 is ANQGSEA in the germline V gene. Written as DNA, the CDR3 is TGCAGCGTTGATTCGGGACAGGGAGGAAATGGCTACACCTTC. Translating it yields CSVDSGQGGNGYTF.

The CDR3 reads CASSLVGGMVYGYTF. In DNA form, the CDR3 reads TGTGCCAGCAGCTTGGTTGGGGGGATGGTCTATGGCTACACCTTC. The chain links TRBV5-4 to TRBJ1-2; D perhaps matches TRBD1 (5 bases). V was shortened by 0 bases and J by 4 bases, with 13 bases between the two germline ends. The germline V gene encodes CDR1 SGHNT and CDR2 YYREEE (reference sequence). The length of the CDR3 is 15 residues.

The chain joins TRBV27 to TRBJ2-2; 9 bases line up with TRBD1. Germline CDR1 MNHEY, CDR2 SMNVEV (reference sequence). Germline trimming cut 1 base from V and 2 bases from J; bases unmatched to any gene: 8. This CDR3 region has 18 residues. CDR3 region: CASSLWGWTGDNTGELFF. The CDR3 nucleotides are TGTGCCAGCAGTTTATGGGGTTGGACAGGGGACAACACCGGGGAGCTGTTTTTT.

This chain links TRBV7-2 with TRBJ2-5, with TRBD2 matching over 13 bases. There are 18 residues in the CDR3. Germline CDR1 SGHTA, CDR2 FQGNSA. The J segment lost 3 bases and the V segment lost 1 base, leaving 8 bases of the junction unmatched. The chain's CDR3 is CASSLGLAGLAGEETQYF. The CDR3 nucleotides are TGTGCCAGCAGCTTAGGCCTAGCCGGACTAGCGGGGGAAGAGACCCAGTACTTC.

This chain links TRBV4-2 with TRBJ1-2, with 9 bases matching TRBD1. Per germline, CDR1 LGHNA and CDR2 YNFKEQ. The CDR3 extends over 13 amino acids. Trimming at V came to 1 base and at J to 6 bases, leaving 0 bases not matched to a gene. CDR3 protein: CASSQGDRDGYTF. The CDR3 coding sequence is TGTGCCAGCAGCCAAGGGGACAGGGATGGCTACACCTTC.

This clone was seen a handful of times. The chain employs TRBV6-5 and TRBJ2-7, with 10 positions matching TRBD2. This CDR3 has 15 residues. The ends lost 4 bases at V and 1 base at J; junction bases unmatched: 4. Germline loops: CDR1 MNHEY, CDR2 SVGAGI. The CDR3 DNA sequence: TGTGCCAGCAGTTCCCTAGCGGGGGCTTCCTACGAGCAGTACTTC. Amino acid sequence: CASSSLAGASYEQYF.

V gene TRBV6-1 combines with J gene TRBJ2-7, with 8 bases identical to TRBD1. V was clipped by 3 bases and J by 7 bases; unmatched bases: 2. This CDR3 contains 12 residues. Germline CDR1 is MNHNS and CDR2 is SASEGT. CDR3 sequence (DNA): TGTGCCAGCAGTGACAGGGGGCAAGAGCAGTACTTC. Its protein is CASSDRGQEQYF.

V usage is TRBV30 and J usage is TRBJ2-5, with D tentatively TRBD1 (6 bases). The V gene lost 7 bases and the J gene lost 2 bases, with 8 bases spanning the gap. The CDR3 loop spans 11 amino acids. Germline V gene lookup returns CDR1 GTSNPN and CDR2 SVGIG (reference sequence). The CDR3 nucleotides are TGTGCCTTCGGACAGCAAGAGACCCAGTACTTC. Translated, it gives CAFGQQETQYF.

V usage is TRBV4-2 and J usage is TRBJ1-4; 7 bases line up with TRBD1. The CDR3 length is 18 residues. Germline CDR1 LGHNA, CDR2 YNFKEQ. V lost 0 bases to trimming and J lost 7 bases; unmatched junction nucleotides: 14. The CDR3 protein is CASSQDAPTGAGGEKLFF. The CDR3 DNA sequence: TGTGCCAGCAGCCAAGATGCCCCAACAGGGGCTGGAGGTGAAAAACTGTTTTTT.

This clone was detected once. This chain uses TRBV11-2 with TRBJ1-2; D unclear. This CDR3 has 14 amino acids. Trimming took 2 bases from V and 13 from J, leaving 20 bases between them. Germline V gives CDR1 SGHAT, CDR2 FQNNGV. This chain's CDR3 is CASSLSPGNSRCTF. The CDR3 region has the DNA TGTGCCAGCAGCTTATCCCCCGGGAACAGCCGTTGCACCTTC. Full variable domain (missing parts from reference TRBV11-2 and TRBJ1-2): EAGVAQSPRYKIIEKRQSVAFWCNPISGHATLYWYQQILGQGPKLLIQFQNNGVVDDSQLPKDRFSAERLKGVDSTLKIQPAKLEDSAVYLCASSLSPGNSRCTFGSGTRLTVV.

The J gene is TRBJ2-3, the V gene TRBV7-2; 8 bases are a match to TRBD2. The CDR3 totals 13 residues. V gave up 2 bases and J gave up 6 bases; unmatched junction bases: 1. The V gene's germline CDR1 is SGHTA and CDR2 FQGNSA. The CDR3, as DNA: TGTGCCAGCAGCTTAAAGCGGGGGGATACGCAGTATTTT. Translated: CASSLKRGDTQYF.

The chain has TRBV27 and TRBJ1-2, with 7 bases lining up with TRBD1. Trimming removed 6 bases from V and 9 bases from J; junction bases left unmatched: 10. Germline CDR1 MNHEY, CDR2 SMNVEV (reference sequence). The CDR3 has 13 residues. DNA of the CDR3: TGTGCCAGCAGCAGGGACAGCGTGAGTAGCTACACCTTC. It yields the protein CASSRDSVSSYTF.

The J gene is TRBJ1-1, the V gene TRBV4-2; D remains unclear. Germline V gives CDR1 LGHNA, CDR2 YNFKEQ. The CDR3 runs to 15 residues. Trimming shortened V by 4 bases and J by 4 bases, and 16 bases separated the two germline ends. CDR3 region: CASSRESGVGTEAFF. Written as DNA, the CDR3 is TGTGCCAGCAGCCGGGAAAGTGGGGTTGGCACTGAAGCTTTCTTT.

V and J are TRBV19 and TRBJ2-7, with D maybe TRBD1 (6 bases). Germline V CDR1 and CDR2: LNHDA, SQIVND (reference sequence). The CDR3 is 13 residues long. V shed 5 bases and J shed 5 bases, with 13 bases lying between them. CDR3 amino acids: CASSPTGSDEQYF. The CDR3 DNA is TGTGCCAGTAGTCCTACAGGGTCCGACGAGCAGTACTTC.

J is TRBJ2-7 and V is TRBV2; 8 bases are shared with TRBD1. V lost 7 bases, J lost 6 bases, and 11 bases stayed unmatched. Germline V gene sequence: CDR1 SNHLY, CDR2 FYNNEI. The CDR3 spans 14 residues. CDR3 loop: CASKPGQAAREQYF. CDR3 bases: TGTGCCAGCAAGCCGGGACAGGCTGCTCGCGAGCAGTACTTC. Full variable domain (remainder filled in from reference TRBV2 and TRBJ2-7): EPEVTQTPSHQVTQMGQEVILRCVPISNHLYFYWYRQILGQKVEFLVSFYNNEISEKSEIFDDQFSVERPDGSNFTLKIRSTKLEDSAMYFCASKPGQAAREQYFGPGTRLTVT.

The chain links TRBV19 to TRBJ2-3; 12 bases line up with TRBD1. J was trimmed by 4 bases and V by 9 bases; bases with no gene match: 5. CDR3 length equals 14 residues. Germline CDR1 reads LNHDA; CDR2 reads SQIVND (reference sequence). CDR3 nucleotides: TGTGCCAGCAGGGACAGGGGGCGGGCAGATACGCAGTATTTT. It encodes CASRDRGRADTQYF.